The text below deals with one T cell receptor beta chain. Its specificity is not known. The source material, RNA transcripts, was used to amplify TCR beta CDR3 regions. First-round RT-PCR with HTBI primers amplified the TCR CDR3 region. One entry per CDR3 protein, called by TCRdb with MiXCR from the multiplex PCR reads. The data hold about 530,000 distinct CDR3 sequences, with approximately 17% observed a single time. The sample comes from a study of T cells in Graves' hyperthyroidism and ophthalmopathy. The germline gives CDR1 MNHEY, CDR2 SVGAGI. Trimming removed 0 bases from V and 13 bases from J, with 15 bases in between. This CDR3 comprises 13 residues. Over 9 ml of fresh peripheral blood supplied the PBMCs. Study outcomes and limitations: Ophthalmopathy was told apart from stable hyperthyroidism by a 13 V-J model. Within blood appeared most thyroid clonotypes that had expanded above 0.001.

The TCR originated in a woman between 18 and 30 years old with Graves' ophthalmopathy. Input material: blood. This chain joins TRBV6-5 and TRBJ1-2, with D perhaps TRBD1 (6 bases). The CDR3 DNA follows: TGTGCCAGCAGTTACTCGGCAGGGGTTCATTTCACCTTC. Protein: CASSYSAGVHFTF.